This T cell receptor beta chain was found in a study of T cells after yellow fever vaccination. The ends lost 4 bases at V and 4 bases at J; junction bases unmatched: 3. The CDR3 has 14 residues. The germline V gene encodes CDR1 SGHRS and CDR2 YFSETQ. Study outcomes and limitations: Abundant clonotypes from the bulk population could get into FACS-sorted repertoires as contaminants.

Concerning this clonotype itself: Its antigen is undetermined.

Generation of TCR cDNA used 5'RACE template switching (which added a universal primer site and UMIs). Each CDR3 protein gets one entry after TCRdb re-called the 5' RACE reads with MiXCR. The sample gives nearly 550,000 distinct CDR3 sequences, about 19% of which show up once; roughly 13% is in the top ten. Specimen: PBMCs, collected 15 days after the yellow fever booster vaccination. The clonotype originates from a man aged 25 to 40 who received the YFV17D yellow fever vaccine. V usage is TRBV5-1 and J usage is TRBJ2-2; 8 nucleotides match TRBD2. This CDR3 is CASSLAGTTGELFF. The CDR3 nucleotides are TGCGCCAGCAGCCTAGCGGGCACCACCGGGGAGCTGTTTTTT. Looking up the rest from reference TRBV5-1 and TRBJ2-2 gives the full variable domain: KAGVTQTPRYLIKTRGQQVTLSCSPISGHRSVSWYQQTPGQGLQFLFEYFSETQRNKGNFPGRFSGRQFSNSRSEMNVSTLELGDSALYLCASSLAGTTGELFFGEGSRLTVL.